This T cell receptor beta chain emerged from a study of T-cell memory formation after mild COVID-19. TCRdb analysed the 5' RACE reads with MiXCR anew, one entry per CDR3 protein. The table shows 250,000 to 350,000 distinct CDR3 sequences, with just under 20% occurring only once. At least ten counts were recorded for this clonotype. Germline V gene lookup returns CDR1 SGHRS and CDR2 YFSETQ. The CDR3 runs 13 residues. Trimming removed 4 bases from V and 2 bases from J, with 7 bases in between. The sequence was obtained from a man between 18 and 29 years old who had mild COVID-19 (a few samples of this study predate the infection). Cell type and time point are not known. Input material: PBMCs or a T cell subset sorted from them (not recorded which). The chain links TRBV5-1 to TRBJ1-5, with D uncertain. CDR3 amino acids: CASSPEGNQPQHF. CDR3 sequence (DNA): TGCGCCAGCAGCCCAGAAGGCAATCAGCCCCAGCATTTT.